The entry below gives a single TCR beta chain sequence along with its context. The antigen is unknown. The sorting of PBMCs gave CD4+ and CD8+ T cells. The entry originates in a study of CD8+ T cells in alopecia areata. Study-wide results and caveats: An increase in clonality over normal scalp was evident in lesional scalp, especially alopecia totalis/universalis. Relative to mice, TCR sharing across patients was less clear, a difference possibly HLA-related. Sequences from scalp samples also cover resident alphabeta T cells of normal skin.

Isolated RNA was reverse transcribed into cDNA used as the sequencing template. Repertoires were generated with immunoSEQ multiplex PCR, while TCRdb's copy carries only in-frame clones and drops some. The sample contains 130,000 to 150,000 clones, 62% of which appear only once. Germline CDR1 reads MDHEN; CDR2 reads SYDVKM. The CDR3 sequence is 14 residues long. V lost 2 bases, J lost 5 bases, and 12 bases lay in between. The clonotype was recovered from a human donor in good health. The sample consisted of CD8+ T cells sorted from blood. This chain uses TRBV28 with TRBJ2-5, with D possibly matching TRBD2 (5 bases). CDR3: CASSLGSRGETQYF. The CDR3 coding sequence is TGTGCCAGCAGTTTAGGCTCGCGCGGGGAGACCCAGTACTTC.